This T cell receptor beta chain stems from a study of regulatory T cells in long-lasting Graves disease (dated by TCRdb to about 2021). Regarding the complete study: Patients with newly diagnosed Graves' disease had been on antithyroid drugs for under 3 months. The study was conducted in China and was registered as a clinical trial. Peripheral blood TCR sequencing and RNA sequencing compared persistent Graves' disease patients with newly diagnosed Graves' disease patients. A total of around 35 samples underwent TCR sequencing: roughly 13 from persistent and around 20 from newly diagnosed Graves' disease patients. What the study reported, not specific to this receptor: The authors noted that the small sample size was a limitation that may lower accuracy. Compared with newly diagnosed patients, patients with persistent Graves' disease had lower TCR Shannon entropy and fewer highly expanded clones, which suggests clonal expansion. More public clonotypes were shared among persistent patients (under 3,000) than among newly diagnosed patients (under 1,000). TRBV28, TRBJ1-2 and TRBJ2-5 were preferentially used in persistent disease, while TRBV20-1 and TRBJ2-1 were favored in newly diagnosed disease. Sequencing and analysis were restricted to the TCR beta chain. Only peripheral blood was studied, because thyroid tissue, the primary lesion, was inaccessible.

Library preparation used multiplex PCR. TCRdb lists the instrument as Illumina HiSeq 4000. iRepertoire HTBI primers and Arm-PCR amplification of CDR3 regions were used to construct TCR beta libraries. Gel purification was performed on PCR products prior to sequencing. In the authors' own workflow: Gene usage analysis of CDR3 amino acid clonotypes used the approximately 62 TRBV and approximately 13 TRBJ segments found across samples. COPE and FqMerger were used to merge filtered high-quality paired reads into contigs. BLAST was used to align contigs to the IMGT TRBV, TRBD and TRBJ reference genes, and CDR3 was defined following IMGT. Highly expanded clones were defined as clonotypes with a frequency above 0.1%. Shannon entropy was used to measure repertoire diversity, and the Gini coefficient was used to measure V-J evenness. A clonotype was considered public if more than one individual shared it. TCRdb handled the public reads itself, with Q25 trimming in fastp and clone calling in MiXCR, and kept productive beta chains. One record per CDR3 amino acid sequence lists the most common genes and DNA. In this record, the V and J calls reflect TCRdb's handling and not the investigators' own analysis. Within this sample are 500,000 to 700,000 distinct CDR3 sequences, with about 15% of them counted one time only. Approximately 18% of the sample comes from the top ten.

With respect to this clonotype: This clone's antigen is unknown. Base qualities are missing; no much larger clone stands one base away.

From a lookup of the germline V gene (reference sequence), CDR1 and CDR2 are LGHDT and YNNKEL. The CDR3, from cysteine to phenylalanine, totals 16 residues. Only the CDR3 portion is preserved as DNA: 48 bases, with reading frame beginning at the first base. V drops 0 bases and J drops 6 bases, leaving 15 bases in between. Read against the paper, the sample's time point label means: newly diagnosed GD, antithyroid drugs for less than 3 months. For both TCR sequencing and RNA sequencing, RNA was extracted from PBMCs using TRIzol. The diagnosis of Graves' disease was made according to American Thyroid Association guidelines. Recruitment of patients was carried out at an endocrinology department in Xi'an, China. Each patient gave approximately 10 milliliters of peripheral blood, collected in an EDTA anticoagulant tube. Ficoll Paque Plus density gradient separation was used to isolate PBMCs, and no further T cell sorting was performed. RNA quality was checked with an Agilent 2100 Bioanalyzer and agarose gel, and concentration with a NanoDrop 2000.

The sample was also reused in another study, on T cells in Graves' hyperthyroidism and ophthalmopathy. In that second paper, the authors write: Stable Graves' hyperthyroidism was defined as the absence of progression to ophthalmopathy over 18 months of follow-up. Hyperthyroidism patients were newly diagnosed, with disease duration under 2 months, and aged 18 to 65 years. Exclusion was applied to patients with uncontrolled infections, other autoimmune diseases, pregnancy or lactation. Diagnoses were established on the basis of clinical symptoms, serum thyroxine and TRAb, thyroid ultrasound, and orbital computed tomography. The first round of RT-PCR for the TCR CDR3 was performed with the HTBI primer set and the Qiagen OneStep RT-PCR kit. Blood samples also contained most of the expanded thyroid clonotypes (frequency above 0.001), which suggests that blood repertoires may reflect thyroid immune responses. Ophthalmopathy was separated from stable hyperthyroidism by a 13 V-J signature model, with roughly 88% sensitivity and roughly 84% specificity obtained in cross-validation and 80%/75% obtained in testing. In validation, progression to ophthalmopathy was predicted by the model with 70% to 71% sensitivity and roughly 76% specificity, a median of 6.5 months before onset. To identify distinguishing TCR V-J signatures, a discovery cohort of around 100 patients was used, comprising roughly 45 with Graves' ophthalmopathy and some 57 with stable Graves' hyperthyroidism. An independent validation cohort of around 19 hyperthyroidism patients and 17 patients who later progressed to ophthalmopathy tested prospective prediction of ophthalmopathy. The roughly 91 discovery patients were randomly divided into training and test sets at a 7:3 ratio. In about six Graves' hyperthyroidism patients, the study also compared T-cell repertoires from thyroid tissue with T-cell repertoires from blood. After blood sampling, hyperthyroidism patients were treated with methimazole at a starting dose of 30 mg daily, and ophthalmopathy patients were treated with high-dose intravenous methylprednisolone. A second multiplex PCR round built the libraries, followed by size selection and purification. The libraries were sequenced on an Illumina HiSeq2000 using paired-end 100 bp reads. SOAPnuke was used to process the raw data, throwing out any read that contained adapters or uncalled bases, had a mean Phred below 15, or lacked an exact constant-primer or identifier match. COPE v1.2.5 was used to merge high-quality paired reads, and clonotypes were defined as unique nucleotide sequences. Clonotypes were aligned to IMGT TRBV, TRBD and TRBJ reference segments using MiTCR v1.1. Analysis was restricted to V-J combinations with a frequency above 0.0001, which covered approximately 99% of repertoires. The TCS score was defined as F50 (clonal expansion) divided by E x V (chaos), with BLOSUM62-based TCRdist calculated between CDR3 peptides within each V-J. Welch's t-statistics and random forest reduced 450 to 600 V-J features to roughly 13, which were used in a naive Bayes classifier (R e1071). No statistical method was used to fix the sample size in advance, and group allocation was not hidden from the investigators. The paper describes TCR Vbeta CDR3 sequencing of 120 to 150 peripheral blood samples, made up of some 40 ophthalmopathy patients, over 70 hyperthyroidism patients and 17 progressor patients.

The sequence came from a woman in her thirties with Graves disease. Donor details come from another sample of the same person, matched by shared clones. The sample in question was peripheral blood mononuclear cells (PBMCs), obtained at new diagnosis, from a patient treated with antithyroid drugs. Recombination linked TRBV3-1 to TRBJ2-1, and the D gene may be TRBD1, 7 bases matching. The DNA sequence is TGTGCCAGCAGCCAAGAAAAAAGCAGGGGGGCCAATGAGCAGTTCTTC. It translates to CASSQEKSRGANEQFF.